This T cell receptor beta chain originates from a study of T cell repertoires in cytomegalovirus infection. For the study at large: Used in the study were CMV epitopes, some recently identified and HLA-C-restricted, others well-studied and HLA-B-restricted. Evidence of both CMV infection and a matching HLA type came from public TCR beta signatures. Findings and caveats of the study: In two of eight donors, the top clonotype was HLA-C-restricted CMV-specific. Accumulated public TCR beta family frequency recognized individuals carrying CMV together with the relevant HLA.

TCRdb processed the reads anew with MiXCR; each CDR3 protein has one entry. The table shows tens of thousands of distinct CDR3 sequences, with 25% to 30% occurring only once. The CDR3 has 18 amino acids. CDR1 is LNHDA and CDR2 is SQIVND in the germline V gene (reference sequence). V dropped 3 bases and J dropped 2; count of bases not matched to a gene: 4. As for this clonotype: Its antigen is not identified.

This chain links TRBV19 with TRBJ2-1, with 16 bases aligning to TRBD2. This clonotype was sampled from a human donor in good health (CMV status not recorded). Some clones in this sample may be carry-over from other donors' samples. Here the sequenced sample was CD8+ T cells from cultured PBMCs, taken from culture after CMV antigen stimulation. For the CDR3, the DNA is TGTGCCAGTAGTATTAGGGGACTAGCGGGAGGGCCCTACAATGAGCAGTTCTTC. Translated, it gives CASSIRGLAGGPYNEQFF.